The clone carrying this T cell receptor (beta chain) was found many times. Its antigen remains unidentified. This CDR3 region has 13 residues. The V gene lost 5 bases and the J gene lost 7 bases, with 15 bases spanning the gap. Participants with hyperthyroidism, aged 18 to 65, were newly diagnosed with under 2 months' duration. Clinical symptoms and serum thyroxine were used for diagnosis; TRAb, thyroid ultrasound and orbital computed tomography were also relied on. RNA transcripts provided the template for amplifying TCR beta CDR3 regions. Second-round multiplex PCR followed a first-round RT-PCR using HTBI primers. MiXCR was run by TCRdb on the multiplex PCR reads, yielding one entry per CDR3 protein. Of over a million distinct CDR3 sequences listed, 36% are singletons. The sample originates from a study of Graves' ophthalmopathy and Graves' hyperthyroidism. Study-wide findings and caveats: Blood also contained most of the expanded thyroid clonotypes above 0.001 frequency.

This TCR came from an adult man with Graves' hyperthyroidism. Material: peripheral blood or thyroid tissue (not recorded which). The chain carries TRBV12-3 or TRBV12-4 and TRBJ2-7; D unresolved. The CDR3 region is CASSGDGSEEQYF. The CDR3 region has the DNA TGTGCCAGCAGTGGCGATGGGTCGGAGGAGCAGTACTTC.